Below, one T cell receptor beta chain is given with its context. The antigen is unknown. This sample was taken from a study of tissue T cells after allogeneic stem cell transplantation. For the study at large: Graft-versus-host disease patients received grafts, four unmodified and three CD34-selected to deplete T cells. General observations from the study: Few T cell clones were shared across patients, but motif clusters showed tissue-specific shared signatures. Blood and spleen captured only part of the tissue TCR repertoire.

TCRdb's copy holds only in-frame clones and misses some; the assay was immunoSEQ multiplex PCR. The repertoire consists of 25,000 to 30,000 clones, with over 75% occurring once and the leading ten covering roughly 3.5%. The receptor comes from a woman aged 18-49 years who later had graft-versus-host disease after an allogeneic stem cell transplant. This specimen was blood, taken before transplantation.

The CDR3 protein is CSVGPGWGMNTEAFF. CDR3 coding DNA: TGCAGCGTGGGGCCTGGCTGGGGTATGAACACTGAAGCTTTCTTT. The chain recombines TRBV29-1 with TRBJ1-1, with a tentative D call TRBD1 (5 bases). The CDR3 sequence is 15 residues long. CDR1 and CDR2 (germline): SQVTM, ANQGSEA. The germline V and J ends were trimmed by 6 bases and 0 bases, with 17 bases remaining between them.